The 21 T cell receptor beta chains below come from one sample, sequenced in a study of blood T cell repertoires in COVID-19. Profiling relied on immunoSEQ multiplex PCR, and the TCRdb table lists in-frame clones only, not all of them. The sample has roughly 190,000 clones; 80% to 90% are singletons. The specimen sequenced was peripheral blood. These receptors came from a human donor in a cohort sampled during active COVID-19.

The chain recombines TRBV10-3 with TRBJ2-3, with TRBD2 identical over 8 bases. CDR3 length: 15 residues. Germline trimming cut 3 bases from V and 1 base from J; bases unmatched to any gene: 3. Germline V CDR1 and CDR2: ENHRY, SYGVKD. The DNA for the CDR3 is TGTGCCATCAGTGACTACGGGGGGGGCACAGATACGCAGTATTTT. Translation gives CAISDYGGGTDTQYF.

V gene TRBV7-9 combines with J gene TRBJ2-2; TRBD1 is a possible D gene (5 bases). Germline assignment: CDR1 SEHNR and CDR2 FQNEAQ (reference sequence). This CDR3 region has 17 residues. With 2 bases removed from V and 4 bases from J, the gap between germline ends came to 17 bases. The CDR3 DNA is TGTGCCAGCAGCTTACTTCCGCGCGCAGGGTCCACCGGGGAGCTGTTTTTT. Amino acids: CASSLLPRAGSTGELFF.

This clone was picked up a small number of times. This CDR3 reads CASSLRDTLYEQYF. The CDR3 region has the DNA TGCGCCAGCAGCCTACGGGACACCCTCTACGAGCAGTACTTC. The rearrangement uses TRBV4-1 and TRBJ2-7, with a weak D call TRBD1 (6 bases). The CDR3 is 14 residues long. V lost 4 bases and J lost 3, with 13 bases in between. CDR1 is MGHRA and CDR2 is YSYEKL in the germline V gene.

The sample holds many counts of this clone. CDR3 nucleotide sequence: TGTGCCTGGACCAAACAGGGAACCTACGAGCAGTACTTC. Translating it yields CAWTKQGTYEQYF. The chain combines TRBV30 with TRBJ2-7, with TRBD1 as a possible D gene (6 bases). Germline V gives CDR1 GTSNPN, CDR2 SVGIG (reference sequence). Trimming took off 4 bases at V and 2 bases at J, with 12 bases between the two ends. There are 13 residues in the CDR3.

The rearrangement links TRBV11-3 to TRBJ2-3, with 9 positions matching TRBD2. The CDR3 contains 19 residues. The junction had 21 bases not matched to a gene; V was cut back by 5 bases and J by 6 bases. Germline V CDR1 and CDR2: SGHNT, YENEEA. The CDR3 bases are TGTGCCAGCAGCCCCTCAAGGGCTAGCGGGGAGTACGGGTTGGATACGCAGTATTTT. It is translated as CASSPSRASGEYGLDTQYF.

The rearrangement links TRBV10-3 to TRBJ1-4; no clear D gene. V was pared by 3 bases and J by 8 bases, with 16 bases between. Germline loops: CDR1 ENHRY, CDR2 SYGVKD. The CDR3 is made up of 15 amino acids. The CDR3 reads CAISELDGGGEKLFF. The CDR3 bases are TGTGCCATCAGTGAATTAGACGGCGGCGGCGAAAAACTGTTTTTT.

The genes are TRBV28 and TRBJ1-5, with D possibly being TRBD1 (6 bases). Trimming left V 5 bases short and J 7 bases short, with 15 bases between. The germline V gene has CDR1 MDHEN and CDR2 SYDVKM. CDR3 size: 14 residues. This chain's CDR3 is CASSRRAGVQPQHF. CDR3 DNA sequence: TGTGCCAGCAGTCGGCGAGCAGGGGTCCAGCCCCAGCATTTT.

The rearrangement joins TRBV30 to TRBJ2-2, with a tentative D call TRBD1 (7 bases). The CDR3 is 15 residues long. Germline CDR1 and CDR2: GTSNPN and SVGIG (reference sequence). Trimming removed 3 bases at V and 2 bases at J, with 13 bases between. CDR3 bases: TGTGCCTGGAGCCGGCGGGACAGAAACACCGGGGAGCTGTTTTTT. Translating gives CAWSRRDRNTGELFF. Complete variable domain (other parts from reference TRBV30 and TRBJ2-2): SQTIHQWPATLVQPVGSPLSLECTVEGTSNPNLYWYRQAAGRGLQLLFYSVGIGQISSEVPQNLSASRPQDRQFILSSKKLLLSDSGFYLCAWSRRDRNTGELFFGEGSRLTVL.

This clone was observed once. The chain employs TRBV6-4 and TRBJ2-1; D is possibly TRBD2 (5 bases). This CDR3 has 13 residues. The V gene's germline CDR1 is MRHNA and CDR2 SNTAGT. V lost 6 bases and J lost 10, with 16 bases in between. The CDR3 DNA follows: TGTGCCAGCAGCCCCGGCGGGTTCGGGGAGCAGTTCTTC. This gives the protein CASSPGGFGEQFF.

V usage is TRBV19 and J usage is TRBJ2-1; TRBD2 aligns across 9 bases. The CDR3 length is 16 residues. Per germline, CDR1 LNHDA and CDR2 SQIVND (reference sequence). V lost 3 bases and J lost 3; bases outside the gene matches: 6. CDR3 DNA sequence: TGTGCCAGTAGTATGGGGGCGGGAGGGAACTACAATGAGCAGTTCTTC. Protein: CASSMGAGGNYNEQFF. The variable domain in full, with the rest retrieved from reference TRBV19 and TRBJ2-1, is DGGITQSPKYLFRKEGQNVTLSCEQNLNHDAMYWYRQDPGQGLRLIYYSQIVNDFQKGDIAEGYSVSREKKESFPLTVTSAQKNPTAFYLCASSMGAGGNYNEQFFGPGTRLTVL.

The rearrangement joins TRBV27 to TRBJ1-1; weak D call: TRBD1 (5 bases). The germline gives CDR1 MNHEY, CDR2 SMNVEV (reference sequence). The CDR3 is 13 residues long. Trimming took 6 bases from V and 5 from J, leaving 13 bases between them. DNA for the CDR3: TGTGCCAGCAGGCCCCGTCGGGGGACTGAAGCTTTCTTT. Its protein is CASRPRRGTEAFF.

V usage is TRBV2 and J usage is TRBJ1-2; TRBD1 aligns across 7 bases. CDR1 and CDR2 (germline): SNHLY, FYNNEI. The CDR3 covers 12 residues. J gave up 3 bases and V 6 bases, and 1 base lay outside the gene matches. DNA of the CDR3: TGTGCCAGCAGGACAGGGTACTATGGCTACACCTTC. This sequence encodes CASRTGYYGYTF.

This clone was detected a few times. The chain has TRBV9 and TRBJ2-7; TRBD2 might be the D (6 bases). CDR3 length: 15 amino acids. V was clipped by 3 bases and J by 1 base, with 14 bases between them. Germline loops: CDR1 SGDLS, CDR2 YYNGEE. The CDR3 DNA reads as TGTGCCAGCAGCGCCCAGGTTGGGGGGTCCTACGAGCAGTACTTC. It specifies CASSAQVGGSYEQYF.

The chain joins TRBV10-1 to TRBJ2-5, with 7 bases matching TRBD1. In germline, CDR1 is WNHNN, CDR2 SYGVQD (reference sequence). The CDR3 extends over 14 amino acids. Germline trimming cut 7 bases from V and 3 bases from J; bases unmatched to any gene: 8. CDR3 DNA sequence: TGCGCCAGCATCCAGGGGGTTTGTAAAGAGACCCAGTACTTC. This sequence encodes CASIQGVCKETQYF.

This clone was detected a few times. The rearrangement joins TRBV9 to TRBJ2-2, with D perhaps matching TRBD2 (7 bases). This CDR3 contains 17 residues. Germline V gene sequence: CDR1 SGDLS, CDR2 YYNGEE. With 0 bases removed from V and 7 bases from J, the gap between germline ends came to 19 bases. CDR3 in DNA: TGTGCCAGCAGCGTAGGGCTAGCGGACAGACGGGACGGGGAGCTGTTTTTT. Translated: CASSVGLADRRDGELFF.

This rearrangement joins TRBV2 to TRBJ2-1; D possibly corresponds to TRBD2 (6 bases). CDR3 length: 15 residues. Trimming stripped 4 bases from V and 8 bases from J, with 18 bases between. The germline V gene has CDR1 SNHLY and CDR2 FYNNEI. The CDR3 is CASSGGTPKKYEQFF. DNA of the CDR3: TGTGCCAGCAGTGGCGGGACTCCTAAAAAGTATGAGCAGTTCTTC.

The rearrangement joins TRBV5-1 to TRBJ2-3; the match to TRBD2 covers 9 bases. Looked up from germline, CDR1 is SGHRS and CDR2 is YFSETQ. V gave up 1 base and J gave up 6 bases; unmatched junction bases: 3. The CDR3 contains 14 residues. In DNA, the CDR3 is TGCGCCAGCAGCTTGAATAGCGGGAGCGATACGCAGTATTTT. Its protein is CASSLNSGSDTQYF.

The chain couples TRBV24-1 to TRBJ1-1, with TRBD1 as a possible D gene (6 bases). Trimming took 2 bases from V and 4 from J, leaving 16 bases between them. There are 16 residues in the CDR3. The germline V gene encodes CDR1 KGHDR and CDR2 SFDVKD. The CDR3 bases are TGTGCCACCAGTGATTCAGGCAGGGGTTTGAGCACTGAAGCTTTCTTT. Its translation is CATSDSGRGLSTEAFF.

Only a few counts were recorded for this clone. The rearrangement links TRBV30 to TRBJ1-1; unclear D gene. V was pared by 2 bases and J by 5 bases, with 12 bases between. The CDR3 is 13 amino acids. CDR1 is GTSNPN and CDR2 is SVGIG in the germline V gene (reference sequence). The CDR3 coding sequence is TGTGCCTGGAGTTTTATTTCCGGGACTGAAGCTTTCTTT. Encoded protein: CAWSFISGTEAFF.

This chain links TRBV3-1 (or the pseudogene TRBV3-2) with TRBJ1-5; maybe TRBD1 (5 bases). With 1 base removed from V and 9 bases from J, the gap between germline ends came to 13 bases. The CDR3 is made up of 14 amino acids. Germline CDR1 LGHDT, CDR2 YNNKEL (reference sequence). The CDR3 here is CASSQVGGELPQHF. The CDR3 coding sequence is TGTGCCAGCAGCCAAGTTGGGGGGGAACTGCCCCAGCATTTT.

This clone has a single count. The chain employs TRBV5-6 and TRBJ2-7; 8 nucleotides match TRBD2. CDR3 length equals 16 residues. CDR1 and CDR2 (germline): SGHDT, YYEEEE. V shed 4 bases, J shed 0 bases, and the junction held 9 bases outside the gene matches. CDR3 nucleotide sequence: TGTGCCAGCAGCAAGCCCGGGAGGGGAAGCTCCTACGAGCAGTACGTC. The encoded protein is CASSKPGRGSSYEQYV.